This T cell receptor (beta chain) comes out of a study of control samples from healthy donors and cancer patients. Generated by immunoSEQ multiplex PCR, the TCRdb table keeps only in-frame clones and is missing some. The data contain some 29,000 clones, 70% to 90% of them singletons. This CDR3 region has 16 residues. In germline, CDR1 is SQVTM, CDR2 ANQGSEA. With V trimmed by 0 bases and J by 7 bases, 14 bases remained unmatched. The chain has TRBV29-1 and TRBJ2-7, with 8 bases fitting TRBD1. Source material: formalin-fixed, paraffin-embedded tissue. The TCR originated in a female donor with melanoma. CDR3 nucleotides: TGCAGCGTTGAAGATCTAAGGGGACAGGTAGCTGGAGAGCAGTACTTC. This encodes CSVEDLRGQVAGEQYF.